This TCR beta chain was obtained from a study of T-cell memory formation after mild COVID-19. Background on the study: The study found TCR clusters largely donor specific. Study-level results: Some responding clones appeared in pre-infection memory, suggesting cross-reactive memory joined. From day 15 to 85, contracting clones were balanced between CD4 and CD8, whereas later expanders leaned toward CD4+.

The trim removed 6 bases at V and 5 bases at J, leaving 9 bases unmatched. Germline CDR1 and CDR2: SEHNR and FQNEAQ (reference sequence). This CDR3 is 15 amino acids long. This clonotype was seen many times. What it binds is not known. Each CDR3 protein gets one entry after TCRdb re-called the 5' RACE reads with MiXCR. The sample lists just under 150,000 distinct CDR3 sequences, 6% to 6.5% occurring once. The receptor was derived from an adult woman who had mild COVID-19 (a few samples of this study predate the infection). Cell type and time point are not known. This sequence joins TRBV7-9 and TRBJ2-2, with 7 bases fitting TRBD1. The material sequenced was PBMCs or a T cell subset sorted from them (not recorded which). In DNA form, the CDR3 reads TGTGCCAGCAGTTACCGGGACAGTGGTACCGGGGAGCTGTTTTTT. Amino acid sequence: CASSYRDSGTGELFF.